The next 9 T cell receptor beta chains were all read from a single sample in a study of T cell changes during pregnancy in multiple sclerosis. Libraries were prepared by immunoSEQ multiplex PCR; TCRdb keeps only in-frame clonotypes and omits some of them. This sample has tens of thousands of clones, with about 94% found just once. Sequencing was performed on CD4+ T cells from peripheral blood mononuclear cells, taken after pregnancy. The receptors originated from a female donor with multiple sclerosis, enrolled in a pregnancy study.

The rearrangement joins TRBV6-4 to TRBJ1-2; D call uncertain. Per germline, CDR1 MRHNA and CDR2 SNTAGT. This CDR3 is built from 13 residues. Trimming stripped 2 bases from V and 9 bases from J, with 13 bases between. Here the CDR3 DNA reads TGTGCCAGCAGTGACAGGTGGGAGGAGAGCTACACCTTC. Translating gives CASSDRWEESYTF.

This sequence joins TRBV11-3 and TRBJ2-3; a weak D match, TRBD2 (5 bases). V was shortened by 1 base and J by 1 base, with 9 bases between the two germline ends. Germline CDR1 SGHNT, CDR2 YENEEA. The CDR3 runs 15 residues. The CDR3 is CASSLGGSGTDTQYF. DNA for the CDR3: TGTGCCAGCAGCTTAGGTGGGAGTGGCACAGATACGCAGTATTTT.

This chain joins TRBV27 and TRBJ2-7; D remains ambiguous. CDR1 is MNHEY and CDR2 is SMNVEV in the germline V gene (reference sequence). The CDR3 spans 16 residues. V dropped 2 bases and J dropped 0 bases, with 14 bases sitting between them. CDR3 sequence: CASSLDKLASSYEQYF. CDR3 DNA: TGTGCCAGCAGTTTAGATAAGTTGGCCAGCTCCTACGAGCAGTACTTC.

This rearrangement joins TRBV5-1 to TRBJ1-2; possible D gene TRBD1, 6 bases. CDR3 length equals 14 residues. The V end was cut by 4 bases, the J end by 4 bases, with 14 bases between. The germline CDR1 and CDR2 sequences are SGHRS and YFSETQ. The DNA for the CDR3 is TGCGCCAGCAGCGTAGGTACAGGGTCCTATGGCTACACCTTC. Translated: CASSVGTGSYGYTF.

This clone was picked up one time. This chain's CDR3 is CASSRAQGYGYTF. For the CDR3, the DNA is TGTGCCAGTAGTCGTGCCCAGGGTTATGGCTACACCTTC. The V and J genes are TRBV19 and TRBJ1-2, with D perhaps TRBD1 (5 bases). CDR1 LNHDA and CDR2 SQIVND come from the germline V gene (reference sequence). V was cut by 5 bases and J by 5 bases, with 12 bases left in between. The CDR3 extends over 13 amino acids.

J is TRBJ1-2 and V is TRBV7-9, with 7 bases fitting TRBD1. Germline CDR1 and CDR2: SEHNR and FQNEAQ (reference sequence). This CDR3 spans 15 amino acids. After removal of 0 bases from V and 8 bases from J, the junction contained 9 bases not matched to a gene. Here the CDR3 DNA reads TGTGCCAGCAGCTTAGCAGGAGGGGGCGCCGGGGGCTACACCTTC. Encoded protein: CASSLAGGGAGGYTF. The full variable domain, completed using reference TRBV7-9 and TRBJ1-2, is DTGVSQNPRHKITKRGQNVTFRCDPISEHNRLYWYRQTLGQGPEFLTYFQNEAQLEKSRLLSDRFSAERPKGSFSTLEIQRTEQGDSAMYLCASSLAGGGAGGYTFGSGTRLTVV.

The chain uses TRBV27 and TRBJ2-3, with a possible D match to TRBD2 (6 bases). CDR3 length: 14 amino acids. CDR1 MNHEY and CDR2 SMNVEV come from the germline V gene (reference sequence). Trimming took off 5 bases at V and 2 bases at J, with 11 bases between the two ends. This CDR3 is CASSRRDDTDTQYF. DNA for the CDR3: TGTGCCAGCAGTCGGCGGGATGACACAGATACGCAGTATTTT.

The genes are TRBV6-5 and TRBJ2-7, with D possibly being TRBD2 (5 bases). There are 12 residues in the CDR3. CDR1 MNHEY and CDR2 SVGAGI come from the germline V gene. Trimming took 5 bases from V and 4 from J, leaving 9 bases between them. The CDR3 reads CASSPGLYEQYF. The CDR3 nucleotides read TGTGCCAGCAGTCCGGGATTATACGAGCAGTACTTC.

J is TRBJ2-1 and V is TRBV5-1; 16 bases are shared with TRBD2. The V gene end was trimmed by 4 bases and the J gene end by 2 bases; junction bases not matched to a gene: 9. The V gene's germline CDR1 is SGHRS and CDR2 YFSETQ. CDR3 length: 19 residues. The CDR3 DNA is TGCGCCAGCAGCCTCCTAACCGGGACTAGCGGGGGGGCCTACAATGAGCAGTTCTTC. It translates to CASSLLTGTSGGAYNEQFF.